This T cell receptor (beta chain) was observed in a study of metastatic and nonmetastatic thyroid tumors. Study context: Comparative analysis of repertoires was undertaken across blood and tumor or nodule tissue obtained from malignant and benign thyroid patients.

This CDR3 has 17 residues. Trimming left V 5 bases short and J 5 bases short, with 21 bases between. Looked up from germline, CDR1 is LGHDT and CDR2 is YNNKEL (reference sequence). As handled by the study authors: Across clinicopathological groups, CDR3 differences served as the basis for building a distant-metastasis classifier for papillary thyroid cancer. With MiXCR, TCRdb called clones anew from the PCR reads. The V and J calls were not made by the authors but by TCRdb's processing. Of over 40,000 clones listed, about 22% are singletons. Note on this clone: Its antigen is currently unknown.

Patients were all untreated before their thyroid surgery. Findings and limits, study-wide: When malignant thyroid tumors were compared with benign nodules, TCR beta diversity was reportedly significantly higher in the malignant tumors. This held in both blood and tumor samples.

This sequence joins TRBV3-1 and TRBJ2-2; tentative D call: TRBD1 (5 bases). The specimen was blood. The clonotype was recovered from a male donor with papillary thyroid cancer or a benign thyroid nodule (not recorded which). Some clones in this sample may be carry-over from other donors' samples. The CDR3 DNA reads TGTGCCAGCAGCTCGCAGACAGCCCATTATGGAACCGGGGAGCTGTTTTTT. Residues: CASSSQTAHYGTGELFF.